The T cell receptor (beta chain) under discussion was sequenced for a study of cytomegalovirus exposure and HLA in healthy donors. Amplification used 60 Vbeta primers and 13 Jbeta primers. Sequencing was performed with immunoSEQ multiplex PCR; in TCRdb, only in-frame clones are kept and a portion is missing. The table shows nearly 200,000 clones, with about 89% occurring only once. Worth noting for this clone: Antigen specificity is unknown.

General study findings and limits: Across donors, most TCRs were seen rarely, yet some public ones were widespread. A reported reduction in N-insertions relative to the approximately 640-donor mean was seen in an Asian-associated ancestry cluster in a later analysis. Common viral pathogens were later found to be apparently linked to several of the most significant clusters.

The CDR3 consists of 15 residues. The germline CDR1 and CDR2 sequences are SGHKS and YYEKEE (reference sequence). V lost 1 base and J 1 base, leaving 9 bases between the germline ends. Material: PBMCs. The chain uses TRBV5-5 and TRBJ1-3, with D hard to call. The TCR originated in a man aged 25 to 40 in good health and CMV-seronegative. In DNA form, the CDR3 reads TGTGCCAGCAGCTTGAGGGAGTCTTCTGGAAACACCATATATTTT. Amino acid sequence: CASSLRESSGNTIYF.